The source of this TCR beta chain is a study of early T cells in non-severe SARS-CoV-2 infection. Using its own MiXCR run on the 5' RACE reads, TCRdb lists one record per CDR3 protein. The sample has about 64,000 distinct CDR3 sequences; roughly 9% are singletons. This clonotype showed up many times. Germline V lookup: CDR1 SEHNR, CDR2 FQNEAQ (reference sequence). This CDR3 has 15 residues. V dropped 3 bases and J dropped 5; count of bases not matched to a gene: 7. Specimen: whole blood, collected at baseline. The receptor comes from an adult who was a healthcare worker with PCR-confirmed SARS-CoV-2 infection or an uninfected control (not recorded which). The rearrangement links TRBV7-9 to TRBJ2-7, with 10 nucleotides matching TRBD1. The CDR3 sequence: CASSFGQGEGDEQYF. The CDR3 nucleotides read TGTGCCAGCAGCTTCGGACAGGGGGAAGGCGACGAGCAGTACTTC.